The source of this T cell receptor (beta chain) is a study of identical twins. Study-wide results and caveats: Out-of-frame alpha sequences common to twins exhibited an excess of low generation probability. Out-of-frame TCR alpha sharing observed in monozygotic twins exceeded model estimates.

Germline V CDR1 and CDR2: MDHEN, SYDVKM. This CDR3 region has 14 residues. V lost 6 bases, J lost 3 bases, and 15 bases lay in between. About this clonotype: The antigen is undetermined.

TCRdb processed the 5' RACE reads anew with MiXCR; each CDR3 protein has one entry. The sample consists of roughly 470,000 distinct CDR3 sequences, approximately 15% of them appearing once. These same records also appear under a second study, on yellow fever vaccine responses in identical twins.

Sequences were obtained from CD4+ T cells sorted from blood. The rearrangement links TRBV28 to TRBJ2-7; weak D call: TRBD1 (6 bases). The TCR comes from a woman aged 18-35 years in good health. CDR3 loop: CASSLKGDLYEQYF. The DNA for the CDR3 is TGTGCCAGCAGCCTTAAGGGGGACCTCTACGAGCAGTACTTC.